This T cell receptor (beta chain) was captured by sequencing in a study of T cell repertoires and HLA-DP antigens. Some clones are missing from TCRdb's copy, which holds only in-frame ones; the method was immunoSEQ multiplex PCR. The table records about 89,000 clones, about 89% of them present only once. This clone was detected only once. Its antigen is unidentified. The study's findings and limits: Pre-culture clonality, 0.04 to 0.045, was far below sorted CD137+ clonality of 0.35 to 0.4.

This TCR derives from a man aged 45-60 years in good health and CMV-seronegative. The source material was CD4+ T cells from PBMCs.

CDR3: CASSLGGRSGANVLTF. Written as DNA, the CDR3 is TGTGCCAGCAGCTTAGGCGGCCGCTCTGGGGCCAACGTCCTGACTTTC. This chain connects TRBV7-8 to TRBJ2-6; no clear D. The V and J ends lost 1 base and 0 bases respectively, with 7 bases between them. This CDR3 spans 16 amino acids. CDR1 is SGHVS, CDR2 FQNEAQ, per germline.